The 31 T cell receptor beta chains below come from one sample, sequenced in a study of neurological immune-mediated disorders (dated by TCRdb to the late 2010s). Receptors were amplified or captured by 5' RACE. Sequencing took place on an Illumina HiSeq 2500. The public reads were quality trimmed at Q25 with fastp and then assembled into clones with MiXCR by TCRdb, keeping productive beta chains. Rows are combined by CDR3 protein, so each entry shows the most common genes and DNA. This sample has roughly 15,000 distinct CDR3 sequences in its table, and 3.5% of those were observed once. The ten top clones hold 20% of the sample. The sample comprised CD8+ T cells from blood. These receptors all stem from a woman in her forties in good health.

This clonotype has a count of ten or more. The rearrangement joins TRBV6-6 to TRBJ1-4; D unresolved. The CDR3 has 14 residues. Per germline, CDR1 MNHNY and CDR2 SVGAGI (reference sequence). V was cut by 5 bases and J by 0 bases, with 7 bases left in between. This CDR3 is CASSLLATNEKLFF. CDR3 DNA sequence: TGTGCCAGCAGTCTCCTTGCAACTAATGAAAAACTGTTTTTT.

In this sample, this clonotype turned up many times. The J gene is TRBJ1-1, the V gene TRBV29-1; D call uncertain. V lost 3 bases to trimming and J lost 2 bases, with 13 bases between them. The CDR3 runs to 14 residues. Germline lookup yields CDR1 SQVTM and CDR2 ANQGSEA. The CDR3 reads CSVEFLGSNTEAFF. The CDR3 DNA is TGCAGCGTTGAGTTCCTCGGGAGCAACACTGAAGCTTTCTTT.

This clonotype is medium-sized by share. The CDR3 region has the DNA TGCGCCAGCAGCCAAATATCGGACAGTTACAATGAGCAGTTCTTC. Translation gives CASSQISDSYNEQFF. The J gene is TRBJ2-1, the V gene TRBV4-1; a possible D gene is TRBD1 (6 bases). V was cut by 2 bases and J by 4 bases, with 12 bases left in between. Germline CDR1 MGHRA, CDR2 YSYEKL. This CDR3 has 15 amino acids.

This clonotype is large in the sample. The chain combines TRBV3-1 with TRBJ2-5; TRBD2 matches at 9 bases. The CDR3 has 16 amino acids. Germline V gene sequence: CDR1 LGHDT, CDR2 YNNKEL (reference sequence). The J segment lost 0 bases and the V segment lost 1 base, leaving 3 bases of the junction unmatched. The CDR3 sequence: CASSQAGGRDQETQYF. DNA of the CDR3: TGTGCCAGCAGCCAAGCGGGCGGGAGGGACCAAGAGACCCAGTACTTC.

This clonotype was recorded many times. The DNA of the CDR3 is TGTGCCAGCAGTTCCGGGCCTTACAATCAGCCCCAGCATTTT. Amino acids: CASSSGPYNQPQHF. The chain couples TRBV27 to TRBJ1-5; the D is unclear. Germline loops: CDR1 MNHEY, CDR2 SMNVEV (reference sequence). V gave up 4 bases and J gave up 3 bases, with 10 bases separating them. CDR3 length equals 14 residues.

This clonotype was recorded many times. This rearrangement joins TRBV28 to TRBJ2-7; 7 bases map to TRBD2. The junction had 9 bases not matched to a gene; V was cut back by 5 bases and J by 5 bases. The CDR3 covers 14 residues. Germline V gene data show CDR1 as MDHEN and CDR2 as SYDVKM. The CDR3 spells CASSPRREYDEQYF. The CDR3 nucleotides are TGTGCCAGCAGTCCGCGGCGGGAGTATGACGAGCAGTACTTC.

Ten or more counts support this clonotype. At one end, the junction sequence differs from germline, possibly due to a read error. The chain uses TRBV11-2 and TRBJ2-1, with 9 bases identical to TRBD1. Germline CDR1 SGHAT, CDR2 FQNNGV. This CDR3 region has 15 residues. CDR3 in DNA: TGTGCCAGCAGCTTAGGAAGGACAGGGGCATACAATGAGCAGTTC. Its translation: CASSLGRTGAYNEQF.

This clonotype was counted many times. The gene calls are TRBV6-5 and TRBJ2-7; D is perhaps TRBD2 (6 bases). This CDR3 is built from 14 residues. CDR1 is MNHEY and CDR2 is SVGAGI in the germline V gene. Trimming pared 4 bases from V and 0 bases from J, leaving 10 bases between. In DNA, the CDR3 is TGTGCCAGCAGTTTCAGGGACTTCTCCTACGAGCAGTACTTC. Translation: CASSFRDFSYEQYF.

In its sample, this clonotype was seen many times. This rearrangement joins TRBV28 to TRBJ2-7; 11 nucleotides match TRBD2. The CDR3 covers 15 residues. Trimming removed 3 bases from V and 6 bases from J; junction bases left unmatched: 7. Per the germline V gene, CDR1 is MDHEN and CDR2 is SYDVKM. The CDR3 loop reads CASSLSGLAVSEQYF. CDR3 nucleotides: TGTGCCAGCAGTTTGTCGGGACTAGCGGTGTCCGAGCAGTACTTC.

This clonotype showed up many times. The chain has TRBV28 and TRBJ2-7; D is possibly TRBD1 (6 bases). Germline CDR1 reads MDHEN; CDR2 reads SYDVKM. The CDR3 runs to 12 residues. Trimming pared 7 bases from V and 4 bases from J, leaving 11 bases between. CDR3 amino acids: CASTPQGYEQYF. The CDR3 DNA reads TGTGCCAGCACCCCACAGGGATACGAGCAGTACTTC.

This clonotype occurred many times. V is TRBV9 and J is TRBJ1-2; no reliable D call. The germline gives CDR1 SGDLS, CDR2 YYNGEE. Trimming took off 0 bases at V and 4 bases at J, with 7 bases between the two ends. This CDR3 is 13 amino acids long. The CDR3 region has the DNA TGTGCCAGCAGCGTAGATCCAGTCTATGGCTACACCTTC. It yields the protein CASSVDPVYGYTF.

The sample holds many counts of this clonotype. The gene calls are TRBV6-1 and TRBJ2-3, with 14 nucleotides matching TRBD2. Germline V gene sequence: CDR1 MNHNS, CDR2 SASEGT. The CDR3 has 15 amino acids. V shed 4 bases and J 4 bases; nucleotides not matched to a gene: 1. The CDR3 DNA is TGTGCCAGCAGTGGACTAGCGGGAGGGCCAGATACGCAGTATTTT. This translates into CASSGLAGGPDTQYF.

This clonotype was counted a few times. The chain combines TRBV5-5 with TRBJ2-7, with unresolved D. The CDR3 totals 12 residues. Trimming shortened V by 0 bases and J by 3 bases, and 4 bases separated the two germline ends. In germline, CDR1 is SGHKS, CDR2 YYEKEE (reference sequence). The CDR3 DNA sequence: TGTGCCAGCAGCTTGGACGGCTACGAGCAGTACTTC. It translates to CASSLDGYEQYF.

This chain uses TRBV12-3 or TRBV12-4 with TRBJ1-2, with D possibly matching TRBD1 (6 bases). This CDR3 spans 13 amino acids. The V gene lost 6 bases and the J gene lost 5 bases, with 13 bases spanning the gap. CDR3 DNA: TGTGCCAGCAGACCGGACAGTCCTTATGGCTACACCTTC. Its protein product is CASRPDSPYGYTF.

This clonotype was observed at least ten times. The CDR3 region is CASSPGQENYGYTF. The CDR3 nucleotides read TGTGCCAGCAGCCCGGGACAAGAGAACTATGGCTACACCTTC. V and J are TRBV4-2 and TRBJ1-2; D might be TRBD1 (6 bases). V lost 4 bases and J 2 bases, leaving 11 bases between the germline ends. Germline V gene lookup returns CDR1 LGHNA and CDR2 YNFKEQ. This CDR3 contains 14 residues.

In its sample, this clonotype was seen many times. The J gene is TRBJ1-1, the V gene TRBV7-6; a possible D gene is TRBD1 (5 bases). CDR3 size: 16 residues. Looked up from germline, CDR1 is SGHVS and CDR2 is FNYEAQ. The V and J ends lost 4 bases and 0 bases respectively, with 15 bases between them. CDR3 DNA: TGTGCCAGCAGCTCTCGGGGCACTCCGATGAACACTGAAGCTTTCTTT. Residues: CASSSRGTPMNTEAFF.

This clonotype is termed medium-sized. The gene calls are TRBV5-5 and TRBJ2-1, with D hard to call. The CDR3 spans 19 residues. Germline V lookup: CDR1 SGHKS, CDR2 YYEKEE (reference sequence). V lost 2 bases and J lost 2, with 23 bases in between. As DNA, the CDR3 is TGTGCCAGCAGCTTAATTGACACCTTCCTTGGGAACCCCTACAATGAGCAGTTCTTC. Translation gives CASSLIDTFLGNPYNEQFF.

This clonotype is termed medium-sized. The chain carries TRBV28 and TRBJ2-4, with TRBD2 as a possible D gene (6 bases). The CDR3 sequence is 13 residues long. V lost 8 bases and J lost 4, with 12 bases in between. The germline gives CDR1 MDHEN, CDR2 SYDVKM. The CDR3: CASSEGVKNIQYF. The CDR3 DNA reads TGTGCCAGCTCGGAGGGAGTAAAAAACATTCAGTACTTC. The full variable domain, completed using reference TRBV28 and TRBJ2-4, is DVKVTQSSRYLVKRTGEKVFLECVQDMDHENMFWYRQDPGLGLRLIYFSYDVKMKEKGDIPEGYSVSREKKERFSLILESASTNQTSMYLCASSEGVKNIQYFGAGTRLSVL.

This clonotype was seen repeatedly, ten times or more. The CDR3 here is CASSLGVSLSNQPQHF. The CDR3 nucleotides read TGTGCCAGCAGCTTAGGGGTGAGTTTAAGCAATCAGCCCCAGCATTTT. The chain couples TRBV7-8 to TRBJ1-5; unclear D gene. Trimming removed 1 base at V and 1 base at J, with 11 bases between. This CDR3 contains 16 residues. Germline V CDR1 and CDR2: SGHVS, FQNEAQ.

This clonotype has ten or more counts. CDR3 loop: CASSLGDSETYEQYF. CDR3 in DNA: TGTGCCAGCAGCTTAGGAGATTCCGAAACCTACGAGCAGTACTTC. The V and J genes are TRBV7-9 and TRBJ2-7; D is uncertain. The V end lost 1 base, the J end lost 2 bases, and 12 bases lay between the germline ends. This CDR3 contains 15 residues. Germline lookup yields CDR1 SEHNR and CDR2 FQNEAQ (reference sequence).

The sample holds many counts of this clonotype. The V and J genes are TRBV7-2 and TRBJ1-2; D may be TRBD1 (6 bases). The CDR3 extends over 16 amino acids. Germline CDR1 is SGHTA and CDR2 is FQGNSA. V dropped 5 bases and J dropped 2 bases, with 18 bases sitting between them. CDR3: CASSGYGQHINYGYTF. The DNA of the CDR3 is TGTGCCAGCAGCGGATACGGACAGCACATAAACTATGGCTACACCTTC.

This clonotype was seen ten or more times. The V gene is TRBV10-3, the J gene TRBJ2-7; 7 nucleotides match TRBD1. CDR3 length equals 16 residues. Germline V gene data show CDR1 as ENHRY and CDR2 as SYGVKD. With 6 bases clipped from V and 1 base from J, the junction kept 12 bases outside the gene matches. The CDR3 nucleotides are TGTGCCATCAGCGAAGCCCCAGACAGGGATTCCTACGAGCAGTACTTC. Its translation: CAISEAPDRDSYEQYF.

This clonotype was seen at least ten times. This rearrangement joins TRBV20-1 to TRBJ1-5; D is uncertain. The CDR3 contains 13 residues. Germline loops: CDR1 DFQATT, CDR2 SNEGSKA (reference sequence). Trimming removed 3 bases at V and 5 bases at J, with 11 bases between. The CDR3 nucleotides are TGCAGTGCTAGGTCTGGGGAGTATCAGCCCCAGCATTTT. This gives the protein CSARSGEYQPQHF.

In its sample, this clonotype was seen many times. The V gene is TRBV28, the J gene TRBJ2-1; 8 bases map to TRBD2. V lost 5 bases to trimming and J lost 3 bases; unmatched junction nucleotides: 6. Germline assignment: CDR1 MDHEN and CDR2 SYDVKM. The CDR3 is 15 amino acids. The DNA for the CDR3 is TGTGCCAGCAGTCCGGGGGGGCTTAACTACAATGAGCAGTTCTTC. Its translation: CASSPGGLNYNEQFF. The variable domain in full, completed from reference TRBV28 and TRBJ2-1, reads DVKVTQSSRYLVKRTGEKVFLECVQDMDHENMFWYRQDPGLGLRLIYFSYDVKMKEKGDIPEGYSVSREKKERFSLILESASTNQTSMYLCASSPGGLNYNEQFFGPGTRLTVL.

There are a few counts of this clonotype. The chain recombines TRBV14 with TRBJ2-3; 11 bases align to TRBD2. Trimming removed 0 bases from V and 5 bases from J; junction bases left unmatched: 10. Germline V gene data show CDR1 as SGHDN and CDR2 as FVKESK. CDR3 length equals 18 residues. This CDR3 reads CASSQDLPSGRLEDTQYF. DNA of the CDR3: TGTGCCAGCAGCCAAGATCTGCCTAGCGGGAGGTTAGAAGATACGCAGTATTTT. Together with reference TRBV14 and TRBJ2-3, the CDR3 gives the full variable domain: EAGVTQFPSHSVIEKGQTVTLRCDPISGHDNLYWYRRVMGKEIKFLLHFVKESKQDESGMPNNRFLAERTGGTYSTLKVQPAELEDSGVYFCASSQDLPSGRLEDTQYFGPGTRLTVL.

This clonotype showed up many times. V is TRBV12-3 or TRBV12-4 and J is TRBJ2-5; D gene uncertain. This CDR3 has 13 amino acids. The V end was cut by 5 bases, the J end by 3 bases, with 10 bases between. The CDR3 bases are TGTGCCAGCAGTATACCAGAGAAAGAGACCCAGTACTTC. Protein sequence: CASSIPEKETQYF.

This clonotype was recorded many times. J is TRBJ2-1 and V is TRBV6-2 or TRBV6-3; D tentatively fits TRBD1 or TRBD2 (5 bases each). Germline lookup yields CDR1 MNHEY and CDR2 SVGEGT. With 0 bases removed from V and 7 bases from J, the gap between germline ends came to 10 bases. The CDR3 is 14 amino acids. CDR3 residues: CASSYSGDRNEQFF. CDR3 coding DNA: TGTGCCAGCAGTTACTCGGGGGATCGAAATGAGCAGTTCTTC.

In this sample, this clonotype turned up many times. The rearrangement uses TRBV29-1 and TRBJ2-1; TRBD2 agrees at 8 bases. This CDR3 region has 14 residues. V shed 3 bases and J 8 bases; nucleotides not matched to a gene: 9. CDR1 and CDR2 from the germline V gene are SQVTM and ANQGSEA. This CDR3 reads CSVDSQRERHEQFF. CDR3 DNA: TGCAGCGTTGATTCCCAGCGGGAGCGGCATGAGCAGTTCTTC.

Many counts were recorded for this clonotype. V usage is TRBV4-2 and J usage is TRBJ2-5; TRBD2 agrees at 13 bases. Trimming took 4 bases from V and 3 from J; bases not matched to a gene: 11. This CDR3 is built from 18 residues. Germline CDR1 and CDR2: LGHNA and YNFKEQ. CDR3 in amino acids: CASSLGLAGAGFEETQYF. As DNA, the CDR3 is TGTGCCAGCAGCCTAGGACTAGCGGGAGCAGGCTTCGAAGAGACCCAGTACTTC.

The table lists this clonotype with many counts. The V call is TRBV28, the J call TRBJ2-7; 8 nucleotides align to TRBD1. Germline values: CDR1 MDHEN, CDR2 SYDVKM. The CDR3 consists of 15 residues. Losses at the gene ends were 2 bases for V and 3 bases for J; bases not matched to a gene: 6. The CDR3 protein is CASSLKRTGLYEQYF. The CDR3 coding sequence is TGTGCCAGCAGTTTAAAAAGGACAGGGCTCTACGAGCAGTACTTC.

This rearrangement joins TRBV6-6 to TRBJ2-1; 9 nucleotides align to TRBD2. The germline gives CDR1 MNHNY, CDR2 SVGAGI (reference sequence). J lost 4 bases, V lost 8 bases, and 6 bases had no gene match. The CDR3 is made up of 14 amino acids. This chain's CDR3 is CASAASGIYNEQFF. CDR3 nucleotides: TGTGCCAGCGCTGCTAGCGGGATATACAATGAGCAGTTCTTC.